The next 10 T cell receptor beta chains were all read from a single sample in a study of T cell changes during pregnancy in multiple sclerosis. This table comes from immunoSEQ multiplex PCR, and its TCRdb copy is limited to in-frame clones, with some not included. The sample shows tens of thousands of clones, almost 95% of them seen only once. The specimen comprised peripheral blood, sampled in the third trimester of pregnancy. These receptors came from a female donor in good health, enrolled as a control in a pregnancy study.

This chain links TRBV5-6 with TRBJ2-3; 7 nucleotides agree with TRBD2. The V and J ends lost 0 bases and 1 base, in that order; junction bases with no gene match: 5. Germline loops: CDR1 SGHDT, CDR2 YYEEEE. There are 16 residues in the CDR3. CDR3 sequence reads: CASSLVGGRGTDTQYF. DNA of the CDR3: TGTGCCAGCAGCTTGGTTGGCGGGAGAGGCACAGATACGCAGTATTTT.

V usage is TRBV30 and J usage is TRBJ2-1; TRBD2 matches 13 bases. CDR3 size: 14 residues. Germline assignment: CDR1 GTSNPN and CDR2 SVGIG (reference sequence). Germline trimming cut 5 bases from V and 2 bases from J; bases unmatched to any gene: 0. CDR3 in amino acids: CAWGTSGTYNEQFF. The CDR3 DNA reads TGTGCCTGGGGGACTAGCGGGACCTACAATGAGCAGTTCTTC.

V is TRBV21-1 and J is TRBJ2-2; TRBD1 was called by the table and not checked on the DNA. TRBV21-1 is a listed pseudogene. The CDR3 sequence is 19 residues long. The CDR3, as DNA: TGTGCCAGCAGCAATCTCCGGGTGAGGGACAGGGGGAACACCGGGGAGCTGTTTTTT. Its translation: CASSNLRVRDRGNTGELFF.

The chain uses TRBV11-2 and TRBJ2-1, with D maybe TRBD2 (6 bases). Trimming took off 5 bases at V and 7 bases at J, with 24 bases between the two ends. Germline CDR1 reads SGHAT; CDR2 reads FQNNGV. This CDR3 has 17 amino acids. CDR3 sequence: CASSGYGKVRGTNEQFF. DNA for the CDR3: TGTGCCAGCAGCGGATATGGAAAAGTGCGAGGGACTAATGAGCAGTTCTTC.

The chain has TRBV11-1 and TRBJ2-7; 8 bases are shared with TRBD1. The trim removed 5 bases at V and 5 bases at J, leaving 8 bases unmatched. The CDR3 has 14 residues. Germline CDR1 reads SGHAT; CDR2 reads FQDESV (reference sequence). CDR3 loop: CASSQDREWDEQYF. CDR3 nucleotides: TGTGCCAGCAGCCAGGACAGGGAATGGGACGAGCAGTACTTC.

The sample holds one count of this clone. The J gene is TRBJ1-4, the V gene TRBV5-1; 7 bases fit TRBD1. J lost 6 bases, V lost 1 base, and 6 bases had no gene match. This CDR3 has 15 amino acids. Germline V lookup: CDR1 SGHRS, CDR2 YFSETQ. The DNA of the CDR3 is TGCGCCAGCAGCTTGTGGACAGGACCGGATGAAAAACTGTTTTTT. Amino acid sequence: CASSLWTGPDEKLFF.

The gene calls are TRBV28 and TRBJ2-2, with 16 bases fitting TRBD2. Germline CDR1 and CDR2: MDHEN and SYDVKM. Unmatched junction bases numbered 9, after V lost 4 bases and J lost 4 bases. The CDR3 contains 19 residues. The CDR3 DNA reads TGTGCCAGCAGTTCGAATCCGGGACTAGCGGGAGGGATCACCGGGGAGCTGTTTTTT. This gives the protein CASSSNPGLAGGITGELFF.

The chain is built from TRBV27 and TRBJ2-7; possible D gene TRBD1, 6 bases. V dropped 4 bases and J dropped 4 bases, with 14 bases sitting between them. The length of the CDR3 is 14 residues. Per germline, CDR1 MNHEY and CDR2 SMNVEV (reference sequence). The CDR3 bases are TGTGCCAGCAGTTACAGGGAACGGGGTTACGAGCAGTACTTC. This sequence encodes CASSYRERGYEQYF.

The J gene is TRBJ1-3, the V gene TRBV18, with TRBD1 as a possible D gene (5 bases). The germline CDR1 and CDR2 sequences are KGHSH and LQKENI. The CDR3 covers 14 residues. The germline V and J ends were trimmed by 2 bases and 6 bases, with 11 bases remaining between them. CDR3 loop: CASSPGQGENTIYF. DNA of the CDR3: TGTGCCAGCTCACCAGGTCAGGGCGAAAACACCATATATTTT.

The chain combines TRBV7-2 with TRBJ2-5, with 10 nucleotides matching TRBD2. V was clipped by 4 bases and J by 3 bases; unmatched bases: 5. The CDR3 has 15 amino acids. The germline V gene has CDR1 SGHTA and CDR2 FQGNSA. CDR3 DNA sequence: TGTGCCAGCAGCTGGACTAGCGGAGCCAAAGAGACCCAGTACTTC. Its protein is CASSWTSGAKETQYF.